Listed here are 5 T cell receptor beta chains from one sample, sequenced in a study of blood T cell repertoires in COVID-19. Libraries were prepared by immunoSEQ multiplex PCR; TCRdb keeps only in-frame clonotypes and omits some of them. Of some 190,000 clones in the sample, 70% to 90% are singletons; the top ten hold approximately 1.1%. The sample comprised peripheral blood. The receptors originated from a man aged 30 to 45 with acute or convalescent COVID-19.

The chain recombines TRBV5-5 with TRBJ1-1, with TRBD1 identical over 8 bases. The CDR3 covers 13 residues. V was clipped by 3 bases and J by 8 bases; unmatched bases: 6. Per the germline V gene, CDR1 is SGHKS and CDR2 is YYEKEE (reference sequence). For the CDR3, the DNA is TGTGCCAGCAGCTCGTCGCAGGGGGCGGAAGCTTTCTTT. It specifies CASSSSQGAEAFF.

The chain carries TRBV2 and TRBJ1-4; the match to TRBD1 covers 8 bases. Germline V gene sequence: CDR1 SNHLY, CDR2 FYNNEI. The CDR3 has 14 residues. After removal of 4 bases from V and 10 bases from J, the junction contained 8 bases not matched to a gene. The DNA of the CDR3 is TGTGCCAGCAGTGGTGACAGGGGCCAAGGAAAACTGTTTTTT. It is translated as CASSGDRGQGKLFF.

The rearrangement joins TRBV28 to TRBJ1-1; 10 bases agree with TRBD1. This CDR3 has 15 residues. Germline CDR1 reads MDHEN; CDR2 reads SYDVKM. V was pared by 4 bases and J by 4 bases, with 6 bases of the junction left unmatched. This CDR3 is CASSSGQGGATEAFF. CDR3 DNA sequence: TGTGCCAGCAGTTCCGGACAGGGGGGGGCCACTGAAGCTTTCTTT. Full variable domain (rest looked up from reference TRBV28 and TRBJ1-1): DVKVTQSSRYLVKRTGEKVFLECVQDMDHENMFWYRQDPGLGLRLIYFSYDVKMKEKGDIPEGYSVSREKKERFSLILESASTNQTSMYLCASSSGQGGATEAFFGQGTRLTVV.

The chain combines TRBV2 with TRBJ1-6; no clear D. The V end lost 7 bases, the J end lost 8 bases, and 9 bases lay between the germline ends. The CDR3 is made up of 12 amino acids. CDR1 and CDR2 from the germline V gene are SNHLY and FYNNEI. The CDR3 region has the DNA TGTGCCAGCAACGCCCGGGATTCACCCCTCCACTTT. Translating gives CASNARDSPLHF.

This clone was recorded once. V is TRBV2 and J is TRBJ2-7; TRBD1 might be the D (6 bases). The CDR3 runs to 15 residues. CDR1 SNHLY and CDR2 FYNNEI come from the germline V gene. The V end was cut by 2 bases, the J end by 2 bases, with 13 bases between. CDR3 DNA: TGTGCCAGCAGTGAATCTACAGGGAGAGCCTACGAGCAGTACTTC. Its protein product is CASSESTGRAYEQYF.